One and the same sample provided the 25 T cell receptor beta chains below, sequenced in a study of blood T cell repertoires in COVID-19. The method was immunoSEQ multiplex PCR; TCRdb's version includes in-frame clones alone and lacks a portion of them. Here the sample spans more than 85,000 clones, over 75% being singletons. The sample taken for sequencing was peripheral blood. The receptors originated from a man aged 50 to 59 with acute or convalescent COVID-19.

The CDR3 here is CASSRLAGNLRGGNEQFF. CDR3 coding DNA: TGTGCCAGCAGCCGACTAGCGGGGAACCTTCGAGGCGGCAATGAGCAGTTCTTC. This rearrangement joins TRBV25-1 to TRBJ2-1; 11 positions match TRBD2. The J segment lost 6 bases and the V segment lost 6 bases, leaving 16 bases of the junction unmatched. The CDR3 contains 18 residues. CDR1 and CDR2 (germline): MGHDK, SYGVNS. Using reference TRBV25-1 and TRBJ2-1 for the parts outside the CDR3, the full variable domain is EADIYQTPRYLVIGTGKKITLECSQTMGHDKMYWYQQDPGMELHLIHYSYGVNSTEKGDLSSESTVSRIRTEHFPLTLESARPSHTSQYLCASSRLAGNLRGGNEQFFGPGTRLTVL.

The chain carries TRBV30 and TRBJ2-4; 7 bases are shared with TRBD2. Germline V gene data show CDR1 as GTSNPN and CDR2 as SVGIG (reference sequence). V lost 4 bases and J lost 2; bases outside the gene matches: 11. This CDR3 has 16 amino acids. CDR3 amino acids: CAWKGRAGRTKNIQYF. For the CDR3, the DNA is TGTGCCTGGAAGGGGAGGGCTGGAAGAACCAAAAACATTCAGTACTTC. The whole variable domain, filled in from reference TRBV30 and TRBJ2-4, reads SQTIHQWPATLVQPVGSPLSLECTVEGTSNPNLYWYRQAAGRGLQLLFYSVGIGQISSEVPQNLSASRPQDRQFILSSKKLLLSDSGFYLCAWKGRAGRTKNIQYFGAGTRLSVL.

The chain is built from TRBV14 and TRBJ1-1, with D perhaps matching TRBD1 (6 bases). The V end was cut by 9 bases, the J end by 0 bases, with 11 bases between. CDR3 length equals 13 residues. Germline V gives CDR1 SGHDN, CDR2 FVKESK. CDR3 loop: CASKQGVNTEAFF. In nucleotides, the CDR3 is TGTGCCAGTAAACAGGGAGTGAACACTGAAGCTTTCTTT.

Note on this clone: Distinct nucleotide sequences in the sample also encode this CDR3. This chain connects TRBV5-1 to TRBJ2-7, with 11 bases aligning to TRBD1. CDR1 SGHRS and CDR2 YFSETQ come from the germline V gene. V lost 3 bases to trimming and J lost 5 bases; unmatched junction nucleotides: 10. This CDR3 region has 16 residues. CDR3: CASSSGPGQGGDEQYF. As DNA, the CDR3 is TGCGCCAGCAGCTCGGGGCCGGGACAGGGGGGAGACGAGCAGTACTTC.

This clone was recorded only once. The gene calls are TRBV30 and TRBJ2-7, with D maybe TRBD1 (6 bases). Per the germline V gene, CDR1 is GTSNPN and CDR2 is SVGIG (reference sequence). The length of the CDR3 is 16 residues. V shed 2 bases and J shed 3 bases, with 20 bases lying between them. CDR3 amino acids: CAWSSKGFARGYEQYF. Here the CDR3 DNA reads TGTGCCTGGAGTTCAAAGGGTTTTGCCAGGGGCTACGAGCAGTACTTC.

The J gene is TRBJ2-7, the V gene TRBV2, with 9 bases fitting TRBD1. CDR1 is SNHLY and CDR2 is FYNNEI in the germline V gene. The V and J ends lost 7 bases and 2 bases, in that order; junction bases with no gene match: 9. The CDR3 is 15 amino acids. CDR3: CASKGGQGFTYEQYF. The CDR3 bases are TGTGCCAGCAAAGGGGGACAGGGCTTTACCTACGAGCAGTACTTC.

V and J are TRBV19 and TRBJ1-2; 7 nucleotides line up with TRBD1. J lost 2 bases, V lost 5 bases, and 8 bases had no gene match. The CDR3 runs 15 residues. Per germline, CDR1 LNHDA and CDR2 SQIVND (reference sequence). CDR3 DNA sequence: TGTGCCAGTAGTCCGGGGACAGACCAAAACTATGGCTACACCTTC. Amino acids: CASSPGTDQNYGYTF.

This chain joins TRBV9 and TRBJ2-5; 11 bases fit TRBD2. The ends lost 4 bases at V and 2 bases at J; junction bases unmatched: 4. Per germline, CDR1 SGDLS and CDR2 YYNGEE. The CDR3 spans 15 residues. CDR3 in DNA: TGTGCCAGCAGCACTAGCGGGAGATCTCAAGAGACCCAGTACTTC. It is translated as CASSTSGRSQETQYF.

This rearrangement joins TRBV19 to TRBJ2-7, with 8 bases matching TRBD2. The germline gives CDR1 LNHDA, CDR2 SQIVND (reference sequence). The length of the CDR3 is 14 residues. After removal of 5 bases from V and 2 bases from J, the junction contained 5 bases not matched to a gene. The CDR3 sequence is CASSSLAEAYEQYF. Here the CDR3 DNA reads TGTGCCAGTAGTTCACTAGCGGAGGCCTACGAGCAGTACTTC.

V gene TRBV28 combines with J gene TRBJ2-7; 9 positions match TRBD1. Germline trimming cut 2 bases from V and 3 bases from J; bases unmatched to any gene: 11. The CDR3 is 17 residues long. Looked up from germline, CDR1 is MDHEN and CDR2 is SYDVKM. CDR3 DNA sequence: TGTGCCAGCAGTTTAATTGACACCGGGACAGGGTTCTACGAGCAGTACTTC. It codes for CASSLIDTGTGFYEQYF.

The chain has TRBV9 and TRBJ1-2; 8 positions match TRBD1. V dropped 2 bases and J dropped 8; count of bases not matched to a gene: 5. CDR1 SGDLS and CDR2 YYNGEE come from the germline V gene. The CDR3 is made up of 13 amino acids. The CDR3 loop reads CASSVAQGAGYTF. The CDR3 nucleotides read TGTGCCAGCAGCGTGGCCCAGGGGGCCGGCTACACCTTC.

This chain joins TRBV5-6 and TRBJ2-3; 7 positions agree with TRBD1. The CDR3 is made up of 17 amino acids. The V and J ends lost 0 bases and 2 bases, in that order; junction bases with no gene match: 9. Germline-derived CDR1 and CDR2 are SGHDT and YYEEEE. CDR3 sequence reads: CASSLAFQGVVTDTQYF. For the CDR3, the DNA is TGTGCCAGCAGCTTGGCCTTCCAGGGGGTCGTCACAGATACGCAGTATTTT.

V usage is TRBV7-8 and J usage is TRBJ1-4; TRBD1 matches at 7 bases. The trim removed 5 bases at V and 4 bases at J, leaving 4 bases unmatched. CDR3 size: 14 residues. CDR1 SGHVS and CDR2 FQNEAQ come from the germline V gene. Here the CDR3 reads CASSTGQYNEKLFF. As DNA, the CDR3 is TGTGCCAGCAGCACGGGACAGTATAATGAAAAACTGTTTTTT.

The rearrangement links TRBV11-2 to TRBJ2-1; TRBD2 matches 10 bases. This CDR3 region has 14 residues. The junction had 10 bases not matched to a gene; V was cut back by 8 bases and J by 9 bases. Germline V gives CDR1 SGHAT, CDR2 FQNNGV. The CDR3 nucleotides read TGTGCCAGCCGAGGACTAGCGGAATCGGGTGAGCAGTTCTTC. It specifies CASRGLAESGEQFF.

The rearrangement uses TRBV12-1 and TRBJ2-7; the DNA was not used to check the table's D call, TRBD1. TRBV12-1 is assigned pseudogene status. The CDR3 is 14 residues long. The CDR3 reads CASSIPHCSYEQYF. CDR3 nucleotide sequence: TGTGCCAGCAGCATTCCCCATTGTTCCTACGAGCAGTACTTC.

This rearrangement joins TRBV7-3 to TRBJ2-7; 9 positions match TRBD1. The CDR3 is 15 amino acids. Trimming removed 4 bases from V and 0 bases from J; junction bases left unmatched: 4. In germline, CDR1 is SGHTA, CDR2 FQGTGA. The CDR3 here is CASSSTGGSSYEQYF. As DNA, the CDR3 is TGTGCCAGCAGCTCTACAGGGGGCAGCTCCTACGAGCAGTACTTC.

This clone was observed a few times. The V and J genes are TRBV11-2 and TRBJ2-5, with D perhaps matching TRBD1 (6 bases). Germline V lookup: CDR1 SGHAT, CDR2 FQNNGV. The CDR3 loop spans 14 amino acids. Between the trimmed V and J ends, which lost 3 bases and 5 bases, there was a span of 13 bases. The CDR3 nucleotides are TGTGCCAGCAGCTTTCCCAGGGGCTTGGAGACCCAGTACTTC. Encoded protein: CASSFPRGLETQYF.

V is TRBV11-2 and J is TRBJ2-5; the match to TRBD2 covers 9 bases. V lost 5 bases to trimming and J lost 4 bases; unmatched junction nucleotides: 11. The CDR3 is made up of 16 amino acids. Germline V gene lookup returns CDR1 SGHAT and CDR2 FQNNGV. The CDR3 DNA is TGTGCCAGCAGCCCTCGCATAGCGGGAGTTGCAGAGACCCAGTACTTC. Its translation: CASSPRIAGVAETQYF.

This chain links TRBV28 with TRBJ2-4; D is possibly TRBD1 (6 bases). V dropped 6 bases and J dropped 0 bases, with 18 bases sitting between them. Germline assignment: CDR1 MDHEN and CDR2 SYDVKM. The length of the CDR3 is 17 residues. In DNA form, the CDR3 reads TGTGCCAGCAGCCCTACCGCCGGGACACTAGCCAAAAACATTCAGTACTTC. Its protein is CASSPTAGTLAKNIQYF.

The chain recombines TRBV5-1 with TRBJ2-7, with 9 bases fitting TRBD1. The length of the CDR3 is 14 residues. CDR1 is SGHRS and CDR2 is YFSETQ in the germline V gene. The junction had 4 bases not matched to a gene; V was cut back by 2 bases and J by 4 bases. This CDR3 reads CASSFGTGKYEQYF. DNA for the CDR3: TGCGCCAGCAGCTTCGGGACAGGGAAATACGAGCAGTACTTC.

The chain links TRBV3-1 (or the pseudogene TRBV3-2) to TRBJ2-3; tentatively, D is TRBD2 (6 bases). With 4 bases removed from V and 5 bases from J, the gap between germline ends came to 13 bases. CDR3 length: 14 amino acids. Germline-derived CDR1 and CDR2 are LGHDT and YNNKEL (reference sequence). The CDR3 bases are TGTGCCAGCAGCCGCGGGACGGGCCTAGATACGCAGTATTTT. Translating gives CASSRGTGLDTQYF.

V is TRBV5-4 and J is TRBJ2-1, with D possibly matching TRBD2 (6 bases). CDR3 length: 16 amino acids. Trimming took 4 bases from V and 9 from J, leaving 23 bases between them. From germline, CDR1 is SGHNT and CDR2 YYREEE (reference sequence). DNA of the CDR3: TGTGCCAGCAGCATAAAGATGATGAACCCCGGGGGTGAGCAGTTCTTC. Its protein is CASSIKMMNPGGEQFF.

The sample holds a few counts of this clone. The chain couples TRBV3-1 (or the pseudogene TRBV3-2) to TRBJ1-2; D is undetermined. Germline V gene data show CDR1 as LGHDT and CDR2 as YNNKEL (reference sequence). The CDR3 covers 13 residues. The ends were cut back, 1 base at V and 6 bases at J, with 9 bases in the middle. The CDR3 is CASSQVISHGYTF. CDR3 nucleotides: TGTGCCAGCAGCCAAGTTATTTCCCATGGCTACACCTTC.

This chain uses TRBV11-2 with TRBJ2-5, with 10 positions matching TRBD1. The CDR3 is 16 amino acids. V gave up 2 bases and J gave up 3 bases; unmatched junction bases: 6. Germline V gives CDR1 SGHAT, CDR2 FQNNGV. CDR3 DNA: TGTGCCAGCAGCTTACGTGGACAGGGGGGCGAAGAGACCCAGTACTTC. Protein sequence: CASSLRGQGGEETQYF.

Turning to this clone: This sample also contains other DNA sequences that code for the same CDR3. The chain has TRBV18 and TRBJ2-1; D possibly corresponds to TRBD1 (6 bases). The CDR3 is 17 residues long. Per the germline V gene, CDR1 is KGHSH and CDR2 is LQKENI. V was clipped by 4 bases and J by 8 bases, with 24 bases between them. CDR3 in amino acids: CASSRPAGASLRDEQFF. CDR3 nucleotides: TGTGCCAGCTCACGCCCGGCAGGGGCCTCCTTGCGGGATGAGCAGTTCTTC. Looking up the rest from reference TRBV18 and TRBJ2-1 gives the full variable domain: NAGVMQNPRHLVRRRGQEARLRCSPMKGHSHVYWYRQLPEEGLKFMVYLQKENIIDESGMPKERFSAEFPKEGPSILRIQQVVRGDSAAYFCASSRPAGASLRDEQFFGPGTRLTVL.